This T cell receptor beta chain was observed in a study of beta chain features in type 1 diabetes. Regarding the study as a whole: Patients' naive, central memory and regulatory TCRB repertoires appeared more alike than those of healthy donors. The study found moderately but significantly shorter TCRB CDR3s in all four CD4+ subsets of Type 1 diabetes patients.

In the case of this clone: What it binds is unknown.

The study reverse transcribed the entire isolated RNA, so it sequenced expressed TCRB transcripts. Clones were read by immunoSEQ multiplex PCR, and TCRdb kept only the in-frame ones, dropping some. The sample contains around 190,000 clones, approximately 13% of which appear only once. CDR3 length: 15 amino acids. Trimming took 3 bases from V and 8 from J; bases not matched to a gene: 13. CDR1 GTSNPN and CDR2 SVGIG come from the germline V gene (reference sequence). All sorted populations exceeded 95% purity. This chain uses TRBV30 with TRBJ2-1, with 7 bases aligning to TRBD2. Sequenced sample: central memory CD4+ T cells from blood. The receptor was isolated from a woman aged 18-29 years in good health. Here the CDR3 DNA reads TGTGCCTGGAGAAGAACGGTGCGGGAGTGGGATGAGCAGTTCTTC. Amino acid sequence: CAWRRTVREWDEQFF. Supplemented by reference TRBV30 and TRBJ2-1, the full variable domain reads SQTIHQWPATLVQPVGSPLSLECTVEGTSNPNLYWYRQAAGRGLQLLFYSVGIGQISSEVPQNLSASRPQDRQFILSSKKLLLSDSGFYLCAWRRTVREWDEQFFGPGTRLTVL.